This T cell receptor beta chain was obtained from a study of spatial heterogeneity in lung cancer. Study conclusions and caveats: Follow-up blood showed ubiquitous expanded tumor TCRs less than blood at resection did.

CDR1 is SEHNR and CDR2 is FQNEAQ in the germline V gene (reference sequence). V dropped 3 bases and J dropped 9; count of bases not matched to a gene: 5. The CDR3 totals 14 residues. This clonotype was observed a few times. The target antigen is unknown. TCRdb used MiXCR to reprocess the 5' RACE reads, holding one entry per CDR3 protein. The sample lists fewer than 100,000 distinct CDR3 sequences; 15% to 20% were seen once. As to time point: blood at routine non-recurrence follow-up after resection. The chain joins TRBV7-9 to TRBJ1-6, with 7 bases aligning to TRBD1. The specimen comprised PBMCs, sampled at follow-up. This TCR derives from a male donor with early-stage non-small cell lung cancer. This CDR3 is CASSFEGALSPLHF. CDR3 nucleotides: TGTGCCAGCAGCTTCGAGGGGGCCCTTTCACCCCTCCACTTT.